This passage covers 20 T cell receptor beta chains from one sample sequenced in a study of STAT5B mutations in CD4+ large granular lymphocyte leukemia. Assay: immunoSEQ multiplex PCR; the TCRdb copy retains only in-frame clones and omits some. The repertoire consists of 30,000 to 35,000 clones, with around nine tenths occurring once and the leading ten covering less than 3.5%. Sequencing input: CD4+ T cells from blood buffy coats. All receptors derive from a human donor in good health.

V gene TRBV7-2 combines with J gene TRBJ1-1; D gene unclear. The CDR3 is made up of 15 amino acids. Trimming pared 2 bases from V and 4 bases from J, leaving 14 bases between. CDR1 is SGHTA, CDR2 FQGNSA, per germline. CDR3 nucleotide sequence: TGTGCCAGCAGCTTAATCTGGACCGCGACCACTGAAGCTTTCTTT. Protein: CASSLIWTATTEAFF.

V gene TRBV7-2 combines with J gene TRBJ1-3, with D unresolved. V was shortened by 1 base and J by 0 bases, with 10 bases between the two germline ends. The CDR3 length is 16 residues. CDR1 is SGHTA and CDR2 is FQGNSA in the germline V gene. CDR3 coding DNA: TGTGCCAGCAGCTTAGGACCCATTAGCTCTGGAAACACCATATATTTT. It specifies CASSLGPISSGNTIYF.

The chain couples TRBV11-1 to TRBJ2-3; no clear D. Germline V gene data show CDR1 as SGHAT and CDR2 as FQDESV (reference sequence). The ends were cut back, 1 base at V and 0 bases at J, with 8 bases in the middle. The length of the CDR3 is 15 residues. The CDR3 reads CASSLESSSTDTQYF. The CDR3 nucleotides read TGTGCCAGCAGCTTAGAGTCCTCTAGCACAGATACGCAGTATTTT.

The chain uses TRBV10-3 and TRBJ2-1, with 11 nucleotides matching TRBD2. The CDR3 consists of 14 residues. The V gene end was trimmed by 3 bases and the J gene end by 5 bases; junction bases not matched to a gene: 0. CDR1 and CDR2 from the germline V gene are ENHRY and SYGVKD. CDR3 sequence: CAISELAGDNEQFF. The CDR3 bases are TGTGCCATCAGTGAACTAGCGGGGGACAATGAGCAGTTCTTC.

The chain recombines TRBV29-1 with TRBJ2-5; TRBD2 matches at 13 bases. Germline CDR1 reads SQVTM; CDR2 reads ANQGSEA. CDR3 size: 16 residues. The junction had 10 bases not matched to a gene; V was cut back by 5 bases and J by 4 bases. The CDR3 loop is CSVQSGTSGVRETQYF. The CDR3 bases are TGCAGCGTTCAATCCGGGACTAGCGGGGTCCGAGAGACCCAGTACTTC.

V gene TRBV5-8 combines with J gene TRBJ2-7, with 14 bases aligning to TRBD2. The CDR3 spans 16 residues. From germline, CDR1 is SGHTS and CDR2 YDEGEE. After removal of 3 bases from V and 5 bases from J, the junction contained 7 bases not matched to a gene. CDR3 residues: CASSWPGLAGANEQYF. CDR3 in DNA: TGTGCCAGCAGCTGGCCGGGACTAGCGGGAGCGAACGAGCAGTACTTC.

V gene TRBV6-5 combines with J gene TRBJ1-2, with 9 positions matching TRBD1. This CDR3 has 14 amino acids. V lost 4 bases to trimming and J lost 7 bases; unmatched junction nucleotides: 7. Germline V gives CDR1 MNHEY, CDR2 SVGAGI. As DNA, the CDR3 is TGTGCCAGCAGTTCCACGGGACAGGGAGGTGGCTACACCTTC. It specifies CASSSTGQGGGYTF.

This chain joins TRBV5-1 and TRBJ1-1; TRBD1 might be the D (5 bases). The CDR3 consists of 14 residues. Trimming shortened V by 1 base and J by 5 bases, and 12 bases separated the two germline ends. Germline V gene sequence: CDR1 SGHRS, CDR2 YFSETQ. The CDR3 region has the DNA TGCGCCAGCAGCTTGTTGGGGGTAGGTACTGAAGCTTTCTTT. This translates into CASSLLGVGTEAFF.

This chain joins TRBV18 and TRBJ1-1; possible D gene TRBD1, 6 bases. CDR1 and CDR2 (germline): KGHSH, LQKENI. Trimming stripped 3 bases from V and 1 base from J, with 12 bases between. CDR3 length: 15 amino acids. CDR3 nucleotides: TGTGCCAGCTCACCTCTTACAGGGCAGAACACTGAAGCTTTCTTT. Translated, it gives CASSPLTGQNTEAFF.

Remarks on this clone: This CDR3 is also generated by other DNA sequences in the sample. The rearrangement links TRBV15 to TRBJ2-7; D unresolved. CDR3 size: 12 residues. V was pared by 0 bases and J by 4 bases, with 4 bases between. Germline lookup yields CDR1 LNHNV and CDR2 YYDKDF (reference sequence). The CDR3 sequence is CATSRDRYEQYF. The DNA for the CDR3 is TGTGCCACCAGCAGAGATCGGTACGAGCAGTACTTC.

The J gene is TRBJ1-6, the V gene TRBV7-9; possibly TRBD1 for D (5 bases). Germline V lookup: CDR1 SEHNR, CDR2 FQNEAQ (reference sequence). The CDR3 covers 16 residues. V was shortened by 5 bases and J by 4 bases, with 15 bases between the two germline ends. Written as DNA, the CDR3 is TGTGCCAGCAGCCCTGGGGCAGAACTTTATAATTCACCCCTCCACTTT. Translating gives CASSPGAELYNSPLHF.

This CDR3 is CATSREGAGTYEQYF. Written as DNA, the CDR3 is TGTGCCACCAGCAGAGAAGGGGCAGGGACGTACGAGCAGTACTTC. V usage is TRBV15 and J usage is TRBJ2-7; D may match TRBD1 or TRBD2 (5 bases each). Germline V gives CDR1 LNHNV, CDR2 YYDKDF (reference sequence). This CDR3 has 15 residues. Trimming stripped 0 bases from V and 4 bases from J, with 13 bases between. The complete variable domain, with remaining parts taken from reference TRBV15 and TRBJ2-7, reads DAMVIQNPRYQVTQFGKPVTLSCSQTLNHNVMYWYQQKSSQAPKLLFHYYDKDFNNEADTPDNFQSRRPNTSFCFLDIRSPGLGDTAMYLCATSREGAGTYEQYFGPGTRLTVT.

The chain is built from TRBV5-6 and TRBJ2-2, with D possibly called TRBD1 or TRBD2 (5 bases each). This CDR3 has 16 residues. Trimming left V 4 bases short and J 0 bases short, with 13 bases between. CDR1 and CDR2 from the germline V gene are SGHDT and YYEEEE. This CDR3 is CASSSLGDANTGELFF. CDR3 nucleotides: TGTGCCAGCAGCAGTCTAGGGGACGCGAACACCGGGGAGCTGTTTTTT.

This sequence joins TRBV6-1 and TRBJ1-1; D ambiguous. The V gene's germline CDR1 is MNHNS and CDR2 SASEGT. Deletions cut 8 bases from V and 1 base from J, with 14 bases between. The CDR3 covers 14 residues. The DNA of the CDR3 is TGTGCCAGCGTTAAGGGTGGGAAGAACACTGAAGCTTTCTTT. Translation gives CASVKGGKNTEAFF.

V and J are TRBV2 and TRBJ1-3; no clear D gene. V gave up 1 base and J gave up 0 bases, with 10 bases separating them. Per germline, CDR1 SNHLY and CDR2 FYNNEI. The CDR3 consists of 16 residues. CDR3 in DNA: TGTGCCAGCAGTGAAGTTCAGTATGGCTCTGGAAACACCATATATTTT. Translated, it gives CASSEVQYGSGNTIYF.

The chain joins TRBV25-1 to TRBJ2-7; TRBD1 aligns across 8 bases. The CDR3 sequence is 15 residues long. Germline values: CDR1 MGHDK, CDR2 SYGVNS. V lost 5 bases and J lost 1; bases outside the gene matches: 7. The CDR3 is CASSPGQGFSYEQYF. The CDR3 bases are TGTGCCAGCAGTCCTGGACAGGGATTTTCCTACGAGCAGTACTTC.

This clone was counted between two and nine times. The chain is built from TRBV18 and TRBJ2-7, with D unclear. The germline V and J ends were trimmed by 3 bases and 7 bases, with 22 bases remaining between them. The CDR3 has 16 amino acids. The V gene's germline CDR1 is KGHSH and CDR2 LQKENI. CDR3 in DNA: TGTGCCAGCTCACCCAGCCTCAACACTCTGACTCTGGAGCAGTACTTC. It translates to CASSPSLNTLTLEQYF.

This rearrangement joins TRBV6-1 to TRBJ2-7, with 12 bases aligning to TRBD2. Germline-derived CDR1 and CDR2 are MNHNS and SASEGT. This CDR3 has 15 amino acids. Trimming cost V 7 bases and J 4 bases; bases outside gene matches: 8. This CDR3 is CASTARLAGVYEQYF. The CDR3 DNA reads TGTGCCAGCACCGCTAGACTAGCGGGAGTGTACGAGCAGTACTTC.

This clone was seen just once. The chain has TRBV4-1 and TRBJ1-3; tentative D call: TRBD1 (5 bases). Trimming took off 0 bases at V and 0 bases at J, with 15 bases between the two ends. The germline gives CDR1 MGHRA, CDR2 YSYEKL. The length of the CDR3 is 18 residues. The CDR3 nucleotides are TGCGCCAGCAGCCAAGATTGGCAGGGACCATCCTCTGGAAACACCATATATTTT. Its translation: CASSQDWQGPSSGNTIYF.

The gene calls are TRBV7-8 and TRBJ2-2, with D possibly being TRBD1 or TRBD2 (5 bases each). Germline CDR1 reads SGHVS; CDR2 reads FQNEAQ. The CDR3 runs 13 residues. V was trimmed by 3 bases and J by 3 bases, leaving 5 bases between them. The CDR3 coding sequence is TGTGCCAGCAGCTTGGGGGACACCGGGGAGCTGTTTTTT. This sequence encodes CASSLGDTGELFF.